This T cell receptor (beta chain) was profiled in a study of cytomegalovirus exposure and HLA in healthy donors. The study, taken as a whole, reports: Researchers reported in a later analysis that a missense DCLRE1C variant was tied to TCR beta V- and J-gene trimming. An analysis that came later showed most CMV-associated TCR beta chains appearing HLA-restricted.

With 60 Vbeta and 13 Jbeta primers, the PCR was carried out. The repertoire was sequenced with immunoSEQ multiplex PCR; TCRdb's copy has only in-frame clones and lacks some. The sample includes about 190,000 clones, approximately 70% seen only once; the top ten take roughly 1.9%. Details on this clone: Its target is not known.

Each donor's status was that of a healthy bone marrow donor. The source material was PBMCs. This TCR was recovered from a woman in her 30s in good health and CMV-seronegative.

The CDR3 spells CASSRTPGGNNYGYTF. Here the CDR3 DNA reads TGTGCCAGCAGCCGCACCCCAGGGGGGAATAACTATGGCTACACCTTC. The rearrangement joins TRBV11-2 to TRBJ1-2; 7 bases agree with TRBD1. After removal of 5 bases from V and 1 base from J, the junction contained 10 bases not matched to a gene. The V gene's germline CDR1 is SGHAT and CDR2 FQNNGV. The CDR3 runs to 16 residues.